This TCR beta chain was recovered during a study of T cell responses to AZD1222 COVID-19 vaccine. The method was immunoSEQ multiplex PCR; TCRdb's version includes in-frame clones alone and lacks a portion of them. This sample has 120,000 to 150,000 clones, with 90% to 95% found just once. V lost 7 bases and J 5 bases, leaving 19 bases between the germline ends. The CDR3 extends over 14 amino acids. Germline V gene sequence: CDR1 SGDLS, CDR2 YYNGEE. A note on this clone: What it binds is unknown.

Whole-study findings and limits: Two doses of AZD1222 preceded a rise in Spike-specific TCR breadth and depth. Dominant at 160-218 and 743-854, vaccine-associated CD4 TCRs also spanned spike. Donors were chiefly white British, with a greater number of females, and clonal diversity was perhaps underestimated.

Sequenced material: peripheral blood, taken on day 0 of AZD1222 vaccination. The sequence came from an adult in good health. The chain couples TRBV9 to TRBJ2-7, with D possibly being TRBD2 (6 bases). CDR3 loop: CASSFRAGTHEQYF. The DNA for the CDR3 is TGTGCCAGCTCGTTTCGGGCAGGGACTCACGAGCAGTACTTC.